The rows below give T cell receptor beta chains drawn from one sample of a study of T cell repertoires in cytomegalovirus infection. MiXCR was run by TCRdb on the reads, yielding one entry per CDR3 protein. The profile shows around 570,000 distinct CDR3 sequences, about 39% of them singletons. For these receptors, no antigen is known. The sample in question was cultured PBMCs, obtained from culture after CMV antigen stimulation. The source of these receptors is a human donor in good health (CMV status not recorded). Some clones in this sample may be carry-over from other donors' samples. Both conserved end residues are part of each CDR3. Each record gives: J gene, clone size, V gene, D gene, CDR3 protein, CDR3 DNA. A D gene is named only where the DNA matches it firmly. Size is stated for part of the rows, as once, few or many counts, or as a class when the clone is expanded.

TRBJ2-3 - TRBV10-2 TRBD2 CATEELADTDTQYF TGCGCCACCGAGGAGCTAGCGGACACAGATACGCAGTATTTT
TRBJ2-1 - TRBV11-2 TRBD2 CASSSLGLAAVLFF TGTGCCAGCAGCTCCCTGGGACTAGCGGCCGTGCTGTTCTTC
TRBJ2-5 few TRBV7-2 - CASSWTVYQETQYF TGTGCCAGCAGCTGGACAGTGTACCAAGAGACCCAGTACTTC
TRBJ2-7 few TRBV6-2/TRBV6-3 - CASGNGLAEQYF TGTGCCAGCGGAAATGGGTTGGCGGAGCAGTACTTC
TRBJ2-1 few TRBV7-6 TRBD1 CASSEQRGQAQYNEQFF TGTGCCAGCAGCGAGCAAAGGGGGCAGGCCCAATACAATGAGCAGTTCTTC
TRBJ2-1 once TRBV7-9 - CASSPVSGSPKAEQFF TGTGCCAGCAGCCCCGTCTCGGGGTCCCCGAAGGCTGAGCAGTTCTTC
TRBJ1-5 few TRBV19 - CASSITNQPQHF TGTGCCAGTAGTATCACAAATCAGCCCCAGCATTTT
TRBJ2-1 once TRBV20-1 - CSARGGGYNEQFF TGCAGTGCTAGAGGAGGAGGCTACAATGAGCAGTTCTTC
TRBJ1-1 - TRBV7-4 - CASSIGALNTEAFF TGTGCCAGCAGCATCGGGGCGCTGAACACTGAAGCTTTCTTT
TRBJ1-4 - TRBV5-1 - CASSLGAALNEKLFF TGCGCCAGCAGCTTGGGGGCAGCTCTTAATGAAAAACTGTTTTTT
TRBJ2-3 - TRBV4-3 TRBD1 CASSQGRGLTDTQYF TGCGCCAGCAGCCAAGGCAGGGGGCTCACGGATACGCAGTATTTT
TRBJ1-5 few TRBV28 - CASSFRLNQPQHF TGTGCCAGCAGTTTCCGGCTGAATCAGCCCCAGCATTTT
TRBJ1-2 few TRBV7-2 - CASSLASAGVNYGYTF TGTGCCAGCAGCTTAGCGTCGGCAGGGGTTAACTATGGCTACACCTTC
TRBJ1-1 - TRBV30 - CAWSRNTEAFF TGTGCCTGGAGCCGTAACACTGAAGCTTTCTTT
TRBJ2-1 few TRBV6-2/TRBV6-3 - CASTHIRVGLFYNEQFF TGTGCCAGCACCCACATTCGGGTGGGACTTTTCTACAATGAGCAGTTCTTC
TRBJ2-2 few TRBV6-1 - CASVKGTPNTGELFF TGTGCCAGCGTAAAGGGGACCCCGAACACCGGGGAGCTGTTTTTT
TRBJ2-1 - TRBV7-9 - CASRERGPFDEQFF TGTGCCAGCAGAGAACGGGGCCCCTTCGATGAGCAGTTCTTC
TRBJ1-2 - TRBV29-1 - CSVEVVKGVYGYTF TGCAGCGTTGAAGTCGTCAAAGGGGTCTATGGCTACACCTTC
TRBJ2-3 - TRBV6-1 - CASSFGTTPTTQYF TGTGCCAGCAGTTTTGGGACAACCCCAACGACGCAGTATTTT
TRBJ2-3 once TRBV10-3 - CAISVEATQYF TGTGCCATCAGTGTCGAGGCTACGCAGTATTTT
TRBJ2-7 - TRBV20-1 - CSAKSWIDSYEQYF TGCAGTGCTAAGAGTTGGATAGACTCCTACGAGCAGTACTTC
TRBJ1-6 - TRBV12-3/TRBV12-4 - CASSFGQGASPLHF TGTGCCAGCAGTTTCGGGCAGGGCGCCTCACCCCTCCACTTT
TRBJ2-5 - TRBV2 TRBD1 CASSEPGTGTRETQYF TGTGCCAGCAGTGAACCGGGGACAGGGACAAGGGAGACCCAGTACTTC
TRBJ2-7 - TRBV20-1 - CSARPPGLRYEQYF TGCAGTGCTAGACCCCCGGGGCTTAGATACGAGCAGTACTTC
TRBJ2-1 many TRBV7-2 TRBD2 CASRYLAGSYNEQFF TGTGCCAGCAGATATCTAGCGGGTTCCTACAATGAGCAGTTCTTC
TRBJ2-7 - TRBV5-4 - CASSSGAGGQAYEQYF TGTGCCAGCAGCTCGGGAGCTGGGGGACAAGCTTACGAGCAGTACTTC
TRBJ2-5 - TRBV20-1 TRBD1 CSAITPGGGGTQYF TGCAGTGCCATAACCCCAGGGGGCGGTGGGACCCAGTACTTC
TRBJ1-2 few TRBV6-2/TRBV6-3 - CASSYPLGYTF TGTGCCAGCAGTTACCCGCTTGGCTACACCTTC
TRBJ2-3 few TRBV7-2 TRBD2 CASRSDGRGTDTQYF TGTGCCAGCAGATCAGACGGGAGGGGCACAGATACGCAGTATTTT
TRBJ2-2 once TRBV12-3/TRBV12-4 - CASSFGRATGELFF TGTGCCAGCAGTTTCGGGCGGGCCACCGGGGAGCTGTTTTTT
TRBJ2-7 - TRBV6-2/TRBV6-3 TRBD2 CASRVAGSLYEQYF TGTGCCAGCAGGGTAGCGGGCTCCCTCTACGAGCAGTACTTC
TRBJ2-7 - TRBV7-8 TRBD1 CASSSGQVSYEQYF TGTGCCAGCAGTTCGGGACAGGTCTCCTACGAGCAGTACTTC
TRBJ2-3 few TRBV12-5 - CASAAREESTDTQYF TGTGCTAGTGCTGCCCGGGAAGAAAGCACAGATACGCAGTATTTT
TRBJ1-1 once TRBV7-8 - CASSLVGFDTEAFF TGTGCCAGCAGCTTAGTCGGTTTCGACACTGAAGCTTTCTTT
TRBJ1-6 few TRBV5-4 - CASSTDTAYNSPLHF TGTGCCAGCAGTACAGACACCGCCTATAATTCACCCCTCCACTTT
TRBJ1-5 few TRBV27 - CASSPHSGNQPQHF TGTGCCAGCAGTCCGCATTCTGGCAATCAGCCCCAGCATTTT
TRBJ1-3 many TRBV7-2 - CASASTGSGNTIYF TGTGCCAGCGCCTCCACCGGCTCTGGAAACACCATATATTTT
TRBJ2-1 - TRBV7-2 - CASSLDPGINEQFF TGTGCCAGCAGCTTAGATCCAGGGATCAATGAGCAGTTCTTC
TRBJ2-3 - TRBV27 TRBD1 CASSSLLDRAMQYF TGTGCCAGCAGTTCACTTCTCGACAGGGCGATGCAGTATTTT
TRBJ2-2 - TRBV19 TRBD2 CASRNRLAGATGELFF TGTGCCAGTAGAAATAGACTAGCGGGAGCCACCGGGGAGCTGTTTTTT
TRBJ2-1 many TRBV7-2 - CASSFSPASDRNEQFF TGTGCCAGCAGCTTTTCCCCTGCTAGTGATCGAAATGAGCAGTTCTTC
TRBJ2-5 many TRBV7-8 - CASSLAVTDFQYF TGTGCCAGCAGCTTAGCGGTCACCGATTTTCAGTACTTC
TRBJ1-2 many TRBV12-3/TRBV12-4 - CASSQTQEGGYTF TGTGCCAGCAGCCAGACCCAGGAGGGTGGCTACACCTTC
TRBJ2-3 - TRBV14 - CASSPIRQRTDTQYF TGTGCCAGCAGCCCTATCCGACAGCGCACAGATACGCAGTATTTT
TRBJ2-3 once TRBV29-1 - CSVEGTPGTDTQYF TGCAGCGTTGAAGGGACGCCCGGCACAGATACGCAGTATTTT
TRBJ1-5 - TRBV7-9 - CASSLDYGGSKGNQPQHF TGTGCCAGCAGCTTAGATTATGGGGGGAGTAAGGGCAATCAGCCCCAGCATTTT
TRBJ2-5 - TRBV18 - CASSLSTPQETQYF TGTGCCAGCTCTCTATCTACTCCCCAAGAGACCCAGTACTTC